This TCR beta chain was observed in a study of blood T cell repertoires in COVID-19 (dated by TCRdb to 2018 to 2021). Describing the broader study: Collaborator samples came from the United States, Italy and Spain and covered acute and convalescent phases of COVID-19. Subjects who had been exposed to COVID-19, were actively infected with it, or had recovered from it provided the deeply sampled blood TCRbeta repertoires that made up the dataset. A freely available public database, intended as a resource for researchers studying the immune response to SARS-CoV-2, is where the repertoires were released. Sample metadata almost always included a de-identified subject ID, COVID-19 status, age in years and sex. Where available, HLA class I and class II types were taken from metadata supplied by the sample provider and were not determined by assay-based typing. The material from the prospective study consisted of cDNA or gDNA derived from T cells, B-cell-depleted T cells, or PBMCs. Samples were obtained from the ongoing ImmuneRACE study (first 160 participants) and from roughly 1,300 subjects provided by 6 global collaborators. Overall study outcomes, separate from this receptor: The amount of clinical and demographic metadata varied by source and participant and was provided uncurated.

In the prospective study, participants were roughly 18 to 95 years old, resided in about two dozen geographic areas of the United States, and were enrolled through a virtual design. Cohort assignment in the prospective study relied on participant-reported clinical history from a screening survey and a study questionnaire. In the prospective study, mobile phlebotomists collected whole blood, serum and a nasopharyngeal or oropharyngeal swab from each participant. Additional blood draws and questionnaires over a 2-month period could optionally be provided by prospective study participants. Blood samples from the prospective study were shipped frozen or at room temperature prior to DNA extraction. The germline V gene yields SGHDT for CDR1 and YYEEEE for CDR2. Spanning cysteine to phenylalanine, the CDR3 consists of 13 amino acids. The CDR3 DNA has 39 bases and is translated from base 1. The V end loses 1 base and the J end loses 9 bases, and a stretch of 14 bases separates them.

TCRbeta CDR3 regions were amplified from genomic DNA by means of the immunoSEQ Assay, a bias-controlled multiplex PCR. Per the original workflow: Within the assay, amplification of reference gene primers was used to estimate how many nucleated cells each sample contained. Sequence reads were collapsed and filtered to measure the absolute abundance of every unique TCRbeta CDR3 rearrangement. For each sample, productive Simpson clonality was calculated as the square root of Simpson's diversity index over productive rearrangements. TCRdb took over this immuneACCESS table, retaining in-frame rearrangements with V and J assigned. Such tables are incomplete; in checked studies, under half of the missing clones stem from an unresolved V gene, and the remainder is unexplained. V and J calls plus clone size are reproduced from that table; the DNA served to infer D and trimming. Across this sample there are roughly 220,000 clones, with approximately 90% seen only once. Approximately 3.4% of the sample comes from the top ten.

A note on this clone: No antigen is known for it. The sample holds no much larger clone one base away, and base qualities are not on file.

Sequences were obtained from PBMCs or T cells enriched from blood (not recorded which). The V and J segments used are TRBV5-6 and TRBJ2-7; possibly the D gene is TRBD1, per 5 matching bases. The clonotype comes from a woman aged 18-29 years in a cohort exposed to, infected with or recovered from COVID-19 (not recorded which). The CDR3: CASSLNRNGWQYF. The DNA sequence follows: TGTGCCAGCAGCTTGAACAGGAATGGCTGGCAGTACTTC.